This TCR beta chain was retrieved from a study of PD-1 blockade in classical Hodgkin lymphoma. Per germline, CDR1 MNHEY and CDR2 SVGAGI. The V gene lost 11 bases and the J gene lost 0 bases, with 14 bases spanning the gap. The CDR3 has 15 residues. Findings and caveats of the study: Repertoires differed for reasons still undefined, possibly disease activity or prior therapy. Whereas CD4+ TCR diversity had risen significantly by C4D1, CD8+ TCR diversity had not.

Worth noting for this clone: No antigen is known for it.

Profiled with immunoSEQ multiplex PCR; TCRdb holds only in-frame clones, not every one. Of 25,000 to 30,000 clones listed, nearly 80% are singletons. All patients experienced relapse after autologous stem cell transplantation, and brentuximab vedotin exposure was variable. The V gene is TRBV6-5, the J gene TRBJ2-6, with a tentative D call TRBD2 (6 bases). The clonotype was recovered from a human donor with classical Hodgkin lymphoma. Sample: peripheral blood mononuclear cells (PBMCs), taken before the second cycle of nivolumab. The CDR3 loop reads CAAGTAASGANVLTF. Here the CDR3 DNA reads TGTGCCGCGGGAACTGCTGCCTCTGGGGCCAACGTCCTGACTTTC.